This T cell receptor beta chain was identified in a study of neurological immune-mediated disorders. Notes on the study in general: Association with the multiple sclerosis repertoire cluster was not found for any clinical or MRI feature.

V was trimmed by 0 bases and J by 0 bases, leaving 9 bases between them. The CDR3 contains 16 residues. CDR1 DFQATT and CDR2 SNEGSKA come from the germline V gene (reference sequence). From the 5' RACE reads, TCRdb called clonotypes with MiXCR, one entry per CDR3 protein. The table records tens of thousands of distinct CDR3 sequences, roughly 3.5% of them present only once. For the unsorted libraries, 2 million PBMCs stored at -80 C served as input. Many counts were recorded for this clonotype. Its antigen is unidentified. V and J are TRBV20-1 and TRBJ1-6, with D possibly TRBD1 on 6 matching bases. The sequence derives from a woman in her 50s with multiple sclerosis. The sequenced sample was PBMCs. CDR3 sequence reads: CSARDLQGSYNSPLHF. DNA for the CDR3: TGCAGTGCTAGAGACCTACAGGGCTCCTATAATTCACCCCTCCACTTT.